This T cell receptor (beta chain) emerged from a study of cytomegalovirus exposure and HLA in healthy donors. Study-level information: Earlier, 100 million to 130 million unique TCR beta sequences were recovered from roughly 170 million T cells by an analysis. Study-wide points: Association of a missense DCLRE1C variant with TCR beta V- and J-gene trimming was reported in a later analysis. Investigators reported 164 TCR beta chains as tied to cytomegalovirus.

About this clone itself: Its cognate antigen is unknown.

This CDR3 is built from 13 residues. Trimming shortened V by 0 bases and J by 3 bases, and 7 bases separated the two germline ends. Germline-derived CDR1 and CDR2 are SGHRS and YFSETQ. This PCR relied on a set of 60 Vbeta primers and 13 Jbeta primers. The table came from immunoSEQ multiplex PCR; TCRdb's copy has only in-frame clones and leaves some out. The sample has 90,000 to 120,000 clones; 70% to 80% are singletons. Sequencing was performed on PBMCs. The receptor was derived from a man aged 45 to 65 in good health and CMV-seropositive. The genes are TRBV5-1 and TRBJ2-7, with D possibly matching TRBD1 (5 bases). The CDR3 region has the DNA TGCGCCAGCAGCTTGGTAAGGGGCTACGAGCAGTACTTC. Its translation is CASSLVRGYEQYF.